The 6 T cell receptor beta chains in this list originate from one sample, sequenced in a study of cytomegalovirus exposure and HLA in healthy donors. A multiplex PCR was run with 60 Vbeta primers and 13 Jbeta primers. Repertoires were generated with immunoSEQ multiplex PCR, while TCRdb's copy carries only in-frame clones and drops some. In the table there are under 250,000 clones, about 85% of which are singletons. Sequencing was carried out using PBMCs. These receptors came from a girl aged 2 to 10 in good health and CMV-seronegative.

The chain links TRBV15 to TRBJ2-3; 7 positions match TRBD2. Germline assignment: CDR1 LNHNV and CDR2 YYDKDF (reference sequence). The CDR3 loop spans 15 amino acids. V lost 1 base and J lost 8; bases outside the gene matches: 9. CDR3 nucleotide sequence: TGTGCCACCAGCAGAGGGTACGCGGGAGCGGGTACGCAGTATTTT. Amino acid sequence: CATSRGYAGAGTQYF.

The V and J genes are TRBV6-5 and TRBJ2-2; 7 nucleotides agree with TRBD2. J gave up 1 base and V 2 bases, and 4 bases lay outside the gene matches. This CDR3 is built from 16 residues. Germline assignment: CDR1 MNHEY and CDR2 SVGAGI. CDR3 region: CASSYGRGLNTGELFF. The CDR3 region has the DNA TGTGCCAGCAGTTACGGGAGGGGCCTGAACACCGGGGAGCTGTTTTTT.

The V gene is TRBV6-5, the J gene TRBJ1-2, with D possibly being TRBD1 (5 bases). Trimming left V 7 bases short and J 8 bases short, with 14 bases between. This CDR3 is 12 amino acids long. The germline V gene has CDR1 MNHEY and CDR2 SVGAGI. CDR3 sequence (DNA): TGTGCCAGCACCGACAGAGATGGAGGCTACACCTTC. It yields the protein CASTDRDGGYTF.

The chain carries TRBV6-1 and TRBJ1-1; maybe TRBD1 (5 bases). Germline-derived CDR1 and CDR2 are MNHNS and SASEGT. Trimming removed 4 bases at V and 4 bases at J, with 10 bases between. There are 13 residues in the CDR3. The CDR3 DNA sequence: TGTGCCAGCAGTGTCGGGGGGGTCACTGAAGCTTTCTTT. Translation gives CASSVGGVTEAFF.

The chain is built from TRBV6-1 and TRBJ2-5; TRBD1 aligns across 8 bases. From germline, CDR1 is MNHNS and CDR2 SASEGT. The trim removed 2 bases at V and 4 bases at J, leaving 9 bases unmatched. This CDR3 contains 16 residues. The CDR3 nucleotides are TGTGCCAGCAGTGAAATCCCCGGGACAGGAGTAGAGACCCAGTACTTC. Residues: CASSEIPGTGVETQYF.

V usage is TRBV21-1 and J usage is TRBJ1-2; the D call of TRBD1 is as the table states it, not checked on the DNA. TRBV21-1 counts as a pseudogene. This CDR3 contains 15 residues. The CDR3: CASSKGDQGGNGYTF. The CDR3 DNA reads as TGTGCCAGCAGCAAAGGAGATCAGGGGGGTAATGGCTACACCTTC.